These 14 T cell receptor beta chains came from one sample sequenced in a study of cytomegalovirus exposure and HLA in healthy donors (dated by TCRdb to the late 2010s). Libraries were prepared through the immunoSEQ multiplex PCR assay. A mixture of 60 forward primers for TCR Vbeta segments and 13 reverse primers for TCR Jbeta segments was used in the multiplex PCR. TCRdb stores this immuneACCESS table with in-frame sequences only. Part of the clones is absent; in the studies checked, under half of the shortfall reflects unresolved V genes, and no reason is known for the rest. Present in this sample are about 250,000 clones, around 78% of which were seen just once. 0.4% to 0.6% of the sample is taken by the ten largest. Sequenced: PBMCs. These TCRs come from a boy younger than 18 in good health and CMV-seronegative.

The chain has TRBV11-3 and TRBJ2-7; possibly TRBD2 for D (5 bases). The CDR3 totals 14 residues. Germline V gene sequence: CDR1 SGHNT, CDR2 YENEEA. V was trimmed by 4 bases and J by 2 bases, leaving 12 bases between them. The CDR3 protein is CASSSRAETYEQYF. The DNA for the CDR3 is TGTGCCAGCAGCTCGAGGGCGGAAACCTACGAGCAGTACTTC.

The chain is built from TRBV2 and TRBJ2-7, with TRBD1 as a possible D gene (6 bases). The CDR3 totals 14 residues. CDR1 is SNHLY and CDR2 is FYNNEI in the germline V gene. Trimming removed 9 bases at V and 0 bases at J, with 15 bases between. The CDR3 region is CARGTGQSSYEQYF. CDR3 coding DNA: TGTGCCAGGGGAACCGGACAGAGCTCCTACGAGCAGTACTTC.

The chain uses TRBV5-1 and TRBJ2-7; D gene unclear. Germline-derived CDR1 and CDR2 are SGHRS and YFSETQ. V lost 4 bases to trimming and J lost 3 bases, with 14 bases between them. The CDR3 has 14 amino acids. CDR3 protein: CASSPTLNFYEQYF. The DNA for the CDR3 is TGCGCCAGCAGCCCCACCCTTAACTTCTACGAGCAGTACTTC.

CDR3 protein: CASYGPGNTIYF. CDR3 DNA sequence: TGTGCCAGCTATGGGCCTGGAAACACCATATATTTT. The genes are TRBV7-6 and TRBJ1-3; D remains unclear. Trimming shortened V by 8 bases and J by 2 bases, and 7 bases separated the two germline ends. Germline CDR1 reads SGHVS; CDR2 reads FNYEAQ. This CDR3 is 12 amino acids long.

The CDR3 DNA reads as TGTGCCACCAGCGGCCGGCGGTTGAATGAAAAACTGTTTTTT. This codes for CATSGRRLNEKLFF. The rearrangement links TRBV15 to TRBJ1-4, with D uncertain. The CDR3 sequence is 14 residues long. Germline CDR1 and CDR2: LNHNV and YYDKDF (reference sequence). V lost 5 bases and J 5 bases, leaving 12 bases between the germline ends.

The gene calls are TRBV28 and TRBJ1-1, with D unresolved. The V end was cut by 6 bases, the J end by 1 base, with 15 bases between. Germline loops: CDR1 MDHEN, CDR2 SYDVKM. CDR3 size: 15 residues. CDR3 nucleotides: TGTGCCAGCAGCGTTCGGGAGGAGGGGAACACTGAAGCTTTCTTT. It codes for CASSVREEGNTEAFF. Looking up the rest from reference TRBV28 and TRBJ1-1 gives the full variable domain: DVKVTQSSRYLVKRTGEKVFLECVQDMDHENMFWYRQDPGLGLRLIYFSYDVKMKEKGDIPEGYSVSREKKERFSLILESASTNQTSMYLCASSVREEGNTEAFFGQGTRLTVV.

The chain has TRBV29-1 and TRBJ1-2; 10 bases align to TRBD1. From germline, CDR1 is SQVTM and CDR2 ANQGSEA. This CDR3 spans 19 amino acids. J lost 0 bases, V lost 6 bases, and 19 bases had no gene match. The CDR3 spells CSVARGNYRDRGTNYGYTF. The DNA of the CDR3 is TGCAGCGTCGCGCGAGGGAATTACCGGGACAGGGGTACTAACTATGGCTACACCTTC.

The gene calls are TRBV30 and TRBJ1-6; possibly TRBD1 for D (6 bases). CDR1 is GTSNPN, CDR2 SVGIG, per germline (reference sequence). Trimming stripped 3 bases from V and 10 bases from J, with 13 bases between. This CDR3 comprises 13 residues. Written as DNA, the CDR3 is TGTGCCTGGAGGGCAGGGGTCCGCTCACCCCTCCACTTT. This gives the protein CAWRAGVRSPLHF.

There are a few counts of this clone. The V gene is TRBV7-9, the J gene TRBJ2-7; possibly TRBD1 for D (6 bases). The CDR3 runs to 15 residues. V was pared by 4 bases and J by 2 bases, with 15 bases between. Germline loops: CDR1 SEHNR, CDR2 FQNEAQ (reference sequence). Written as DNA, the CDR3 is TGTGCCAGCAGCTCTATGTTAACAGGGCCCTACGAGCAGTACTTC. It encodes CASSSMLTGPYEQYF.

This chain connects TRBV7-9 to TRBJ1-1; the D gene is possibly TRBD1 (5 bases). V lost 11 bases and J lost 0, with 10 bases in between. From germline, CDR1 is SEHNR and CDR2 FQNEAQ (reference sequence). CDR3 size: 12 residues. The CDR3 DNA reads TGTGCCGGGGAGGGACTGAACACTGAAGCTTTCTTT. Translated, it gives CAGEGLNTEAFF.

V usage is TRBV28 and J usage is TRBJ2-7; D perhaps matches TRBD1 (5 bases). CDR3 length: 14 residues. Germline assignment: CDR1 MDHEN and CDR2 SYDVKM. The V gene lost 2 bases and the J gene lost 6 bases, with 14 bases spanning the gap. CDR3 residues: CASSLSQGRAEQYF. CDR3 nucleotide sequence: TGTGCCAGCAGTTTAAGCCAGGGTCGCGCCGAGCAGTACTTC.

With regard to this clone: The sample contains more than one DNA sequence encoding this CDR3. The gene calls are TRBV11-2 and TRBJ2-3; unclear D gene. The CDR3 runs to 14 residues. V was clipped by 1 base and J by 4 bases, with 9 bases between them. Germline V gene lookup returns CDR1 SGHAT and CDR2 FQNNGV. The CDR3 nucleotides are TGTGCCAGCAGCTTAGGTTTGGCGGCAGATACGCAGTATTTT. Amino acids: CASSLGLAADTQYF.

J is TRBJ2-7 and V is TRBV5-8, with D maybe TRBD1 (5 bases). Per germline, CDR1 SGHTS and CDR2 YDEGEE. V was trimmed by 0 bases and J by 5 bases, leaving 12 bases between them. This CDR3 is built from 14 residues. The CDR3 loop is CASSLVAGPHEQYF. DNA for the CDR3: TGTGCCAGCAGCTTGGTAGCAGGGCCCCACGAGCAGTACTTC.

CDR3 in amino acids: CASISGTQGYVNTEAFF. The CDR3 DNA sequence: TGTGCCAGCATTAGTGGAACACAGGGGTACGTGAACACTGAAGCTTTCTTT. The gene calls are TRBV5-6 and TRBJ1-1; 7 bases match TRBD1. The CDR3 consists of 17 residues. Trimming removed 6 bases from V and 0 bases from J; junction bases left unmatched: 14. Germline V gene lookup returns CDR1 SGHDT and CDR2 YYEEEE.